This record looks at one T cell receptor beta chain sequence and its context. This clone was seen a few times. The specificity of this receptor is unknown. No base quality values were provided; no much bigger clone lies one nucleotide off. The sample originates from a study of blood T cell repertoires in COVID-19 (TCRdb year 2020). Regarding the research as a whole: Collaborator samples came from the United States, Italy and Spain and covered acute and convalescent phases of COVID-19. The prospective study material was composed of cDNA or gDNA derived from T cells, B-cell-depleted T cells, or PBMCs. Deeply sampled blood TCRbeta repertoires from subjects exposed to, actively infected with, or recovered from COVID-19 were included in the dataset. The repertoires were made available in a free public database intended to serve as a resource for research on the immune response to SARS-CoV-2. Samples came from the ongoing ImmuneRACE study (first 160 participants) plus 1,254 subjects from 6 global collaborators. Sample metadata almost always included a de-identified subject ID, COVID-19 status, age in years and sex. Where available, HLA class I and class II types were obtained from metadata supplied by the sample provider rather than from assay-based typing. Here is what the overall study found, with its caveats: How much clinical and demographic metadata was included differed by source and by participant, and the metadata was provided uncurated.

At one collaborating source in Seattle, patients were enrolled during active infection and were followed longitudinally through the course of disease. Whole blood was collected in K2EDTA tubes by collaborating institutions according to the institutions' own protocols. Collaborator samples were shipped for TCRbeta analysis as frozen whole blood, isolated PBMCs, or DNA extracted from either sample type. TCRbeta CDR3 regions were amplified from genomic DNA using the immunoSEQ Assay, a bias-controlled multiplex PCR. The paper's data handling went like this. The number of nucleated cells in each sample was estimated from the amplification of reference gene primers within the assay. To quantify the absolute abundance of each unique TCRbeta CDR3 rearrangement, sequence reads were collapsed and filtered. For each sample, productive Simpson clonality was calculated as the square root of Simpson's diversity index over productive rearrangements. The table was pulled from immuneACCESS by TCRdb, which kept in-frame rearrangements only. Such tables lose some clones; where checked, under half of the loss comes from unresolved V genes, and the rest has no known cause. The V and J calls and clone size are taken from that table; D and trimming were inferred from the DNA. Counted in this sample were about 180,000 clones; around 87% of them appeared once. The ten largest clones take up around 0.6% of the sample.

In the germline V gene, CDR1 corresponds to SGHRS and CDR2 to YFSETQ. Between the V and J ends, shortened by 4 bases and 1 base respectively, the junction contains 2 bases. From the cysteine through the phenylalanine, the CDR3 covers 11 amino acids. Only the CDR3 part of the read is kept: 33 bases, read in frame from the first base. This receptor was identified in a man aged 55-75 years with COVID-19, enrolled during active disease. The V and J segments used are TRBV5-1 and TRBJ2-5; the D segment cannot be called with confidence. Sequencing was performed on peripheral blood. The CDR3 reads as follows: CASSRQETQYF. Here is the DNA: TGCGCCAGCAGCCGCCAAGAGACCCAGTACTTC. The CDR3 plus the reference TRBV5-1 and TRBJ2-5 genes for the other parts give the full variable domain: KAGVTQTPRYLIKTRGQQVTLSCSPISGHRSVSWYQQTPGQGLQFLFEYFSETQRNKGNFPGRFSGRQFSNSRSEMNVSTLELGDSALYLCASSRQETQYFGPGTRLLVL.